The sequence of this T cell receptor beta chain was determined in a study of blood T cell repertoires in COVID-19. Overall study context: The samples span acute and convalescent COVID-19 from the United States, Italy and Spain. In each case, the material was cDNA or gDNA derived from T cells, B-cell-depleted T cells, or PBMCs.

CDR3 length: 19 amino acids. V was shortened by 0 bases and J by 12 bases, with 29 bases between the two germline ends. Germline V gene lookup returns CDR1 LGHNA and CDR2 YSLEER. Methods used by the authors: The authors estimated nucleated cell counts from reference gene primer amplification. This table comes from immunoSEQ multiplex PCR, and its TCRdb copy is limited to in-frame clones, with some not included. V and J calls plus clone size are reproduced from that table; the DNA served to infer D and trimming. Of 100,000 to 150,000 clones in the sample, around four fifths were seen once. The gene calls are TRBV4-3 and TRBJ1-4, with a weak D call TRBD1 (5 bases). Sequences were obtained from peripheral blood. The receptor comes from a man older than 75 with active or convalescent COVID-19. The CDR3 DNA follows: TGCGCCAGCAGCCAAGATCGGACACGGGGGGTCGGAAGTAGGTTGGAACTGTTTTTT. This sequence encodes CASSQDRTRGVGSRLELFF.